This T cell receptor beta chain was obtained from a study of shared clonotypes between healthy human individuals. About this clone: Antigen: not known.

TCRdb's copy holds only in-frame clones and misses some; the assay was immunoSEQ multiplex PCR. In the table there are over 850,000 clones, approximately 80% of which are singletons. Germline-derived CDR1 and CDR2 are SNHLY and FYNNEI. This CDR3 has 15 amino acids. V was pared by 5 bases and J by 8 bases, with 5 bases of the junction left unmatched. Division of CD4+ cells produced a CD45RA+ naive subset and a CD45RA-negative memory subset. Study-wide findings and caveats: Clonotype sharing levels among donors were expected to vary with sequencing depth. Across subsets, estimated richness was generally greater for naive than for memory populations. All-four-donor shared clonotypes had higher generation probabilities than non-shared clonotypes did.

This chain links TRBV2 with TRBJ2-1, with TRBD2 matching 14 bases. The receptor was derived from a man aged 18 to 35 in good health. Some clones in this sample may be carry-over from other donors' samples. The specimen sequenced was memory CD4+ T cells from PBMCs. Subset: CD45RA-negative fraction. The CDR3: CASSNTGLAGDEQFF. CDR3 coding DNA: TGTGCCAGCAGTAACACGGGACTAGCGGGAGATGAGCAGTTCTTC.